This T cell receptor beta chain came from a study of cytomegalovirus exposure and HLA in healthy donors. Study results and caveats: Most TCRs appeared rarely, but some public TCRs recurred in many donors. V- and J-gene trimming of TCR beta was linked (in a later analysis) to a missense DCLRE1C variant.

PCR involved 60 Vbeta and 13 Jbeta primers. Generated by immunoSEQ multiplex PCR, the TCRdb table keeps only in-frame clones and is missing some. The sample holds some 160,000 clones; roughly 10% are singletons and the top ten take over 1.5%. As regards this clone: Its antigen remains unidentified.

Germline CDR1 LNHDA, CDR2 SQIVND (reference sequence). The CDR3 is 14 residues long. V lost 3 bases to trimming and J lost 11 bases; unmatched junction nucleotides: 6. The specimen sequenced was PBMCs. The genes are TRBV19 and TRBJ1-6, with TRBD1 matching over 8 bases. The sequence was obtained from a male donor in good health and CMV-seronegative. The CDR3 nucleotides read TGTGCCAGTAGTATCTTAACAGGGGGGCCACCCCTCCACTTT. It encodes CASSILTGGPPLHF. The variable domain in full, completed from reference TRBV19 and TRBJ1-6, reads DGGITQSPKYLFRKEGQNVTLSCEQNLNHDAMYWYRQDPGQGLRLIYYSQIVNDFQKGDIAEGYSVSREKKESFPLTVTSAQKNPTAFYLCASSILTGGPPLHFGNGTRLTVT.